What follows are 22 T cell receptor beta chains derived from one specimen sequenced in a study of control samples from healthy donors and cancer patients. The table came from immunoSEQ multiplex PCR; TCRdb's copy has only in-frame clones and leaves some out. In the table there are approximately 100,000 clones, roughly 89% of which are singletons. Sequencing was carried out using blood. Every receptor here comes from a human donor in good health. The donor label of this sample is uncertain.

This chain joins TRBV5-1 and TRBJ1-1; D call uncertain. Trimming took 0 bases from V and 1 from J, leaving 10 bases between them. The germline CDR1 and CDR2 sequences are SGHRS and YFSETQ. CDR3 length: 15 amino acids. CDR3: CASSLASGRNTEAFF. The CDR3 DNA reads TGCGCCAGCAGCTTGGCTTCGGGCAGGAACACTGAAGCTTTCTTT.

The chain couples TRBV2 to TRBJ2-5; 13 bases are a match to TRBD2. The CDR3 loop spans 16 amino acids. With V trimmed by 4 bases and J by 2 bases, 4 bases remained unmatched. The germline V gene encodes CDR1 SNHLY and CDR2 FYNNEI. CDR3 in amino acids: CASSGGLAGSQETQYF. The CDR3 DNA sequence: TGTGCCAGCAGTGGGGGACTAGCGGGGAGTCAAGAGACCCAGTACTTC.

The CDR3 nucleotides read TGCAGCGTTGCTGTGGCTCGTAACGCTGAAGCTTTCTTT. Protein: CSVAVARNAEAFF. This chain joins TRBV29-1 and TRBJ1-1; D unclear. The germline gives CDR1 SQVTM, CDR2 ANQGSEA. The CDR3 sequence is 13 residues long. V was clipped by 4 bases and J by 6 bases, with 15 bases between them.

This sequence joins TRBV27 and TRBJ2-5; TRBD2 might be the D (6 bases). This CDR3 has 15 residues. Germline assignment: CDR1 MNHEY and CDR2 SMNVEV (reference sequence). Trimming took 6 bases from V and 2 from J, leaving 16 bases between them. The CDR3 reads CASSRLSGTQETQYF. Written as DNA, the CDR3 is TGTGCCAGCAGCCGTTTATCCGGGACTCAAGAGACCCAGTACTTC.

The CDR3 nucleotides are TGCGCCAGCAGCCAAGACCGAGGGGACAGGCCCTGGGAAGCTTTCTTT. It yields the protein CASSQDRGDRPWEAFF. The gene calls are TRBV4-3 and TRBJ1-1, with 8 bases identical to TRBD1. CDR1 and CDR2 from the germline V gene are LGHNA and YSLEER. This CDR3 region has 16 residues. V was pared by 0 bases and J by 8 bases, with 11 bases of the junction left unmatched.

The gene calls are TRBV7-9 and TRBJ2-5; D is ambiguous. V was clipped by 4 bases and J by 4 bases, with 16 bases between them. The CDR3 totals 15 residues. The germline V gene has CDR1 SEHNR and CDR2 FQNEAQ (reference sequence). The CDR3 DNA reads TGTGCCAGCAGCTCAAGACCTGACCTTCCAGAGACCCAGTACTTC. As protein: CASSSRPDLPETQYF.

The gene calls are TRBV11-2 and TRBJ2-3; tentative D call: TRBD1 (5 bases). Trimming took off 1 base at V and 6 bases at J, with 14 bases between the two ends. Germline V gene lookup returns CDR1 SGHAT and CDR2 FQNNGV. This CDR3 has 15 amino acids. CDR3 DNA: TGTGCCAGCAGCTTAGGGGCAGGGCGAAGGGATACGCAGTATTTT. It is translated as CASSLGAGRRDTQYF.

This clone was picked up one time. This chain uses TRBV2 with TRBJ2-7; possibly TRBD1 or TRBD2 for D (5 bases each). CDR1 is SNHLY, CDR2 FYNNEI, per germline. The V end was cut by 7 bases, the J end by 1 base, with 11 bases between. The CDR3 consists of 13 residues. The DNA for the CDR3 is TGTGCCAGCAATCAGGGACCTTCCTACGAGCAGTACGTC. Protein sequence: CASNQGPSYEQYV.

The V call is TRBV4-3, the J call TRBJ2-7; 8 bases align to TRBD1. V shed 1 base, J shed 7 bases, and the junction held 6 bases outside the gene matches. The CDR3 is 14 residues long. CDR1 and CDR2 from the germline V gene are LGHNA and YSLEER. DNA of the CDR3: TGCGCCAGCAGCCAAGCACAGGGGGATTGTGAGCAGTACGTC. Protein product: CASSQAQGDCEQYV.

The V gene is TRBV9, the J gene TRBJ1-6; possible D gene TRBD1, 5 bases. Per the germline V gene, CDR1 is SGDLS and CDR2 is YYNGEE. This CDR3 region has 17 residues. The V end was cut by 0 bases, the J end by 7 bases, with 17 bases between. This CDR3 is CASSVAAGTSKNSPLHF. The CDR3 DNA sequence: TGTGCCAGCAGCGTAGCCGCAGGGACCAGCAAGAATTCACCCCTCCACTTT. The full variable domain, completed using reference TRBV9 and TRBJ1-6, is DSGVTQTPKHLITATGQRVTLRCSPRSGDLSVYWYQQSLDQGLQFLIQYYNGEERAKGNILERFSAQQFPDLHSELNLSSLELGDSALYFCASSVAAGTSKNSPLHFGNGTRLTVT.

A remark on this clone: This sample includes further DNA sequences coding for the same CDR3. The genes are TRBV2 and TRBJ1-1; unclear D gene. CDR1 SNHLY and CDR2 FYNNEI come from the germline V gene. The length of the CDR3 is 13 residues. V dropped 2 bases and J dropped 1 base, with 5 bases sitting between them. The CDR3 sequence is CASSELENTEAFF. The CDR3 DNA reads as TGTGCCAGCAGTGAATTGGAGAACACTGAAGCTTTCTTT.

V and J are TRBV12-5 and TRBJ2-5; D not certain. The germline V gene encodes CDR1 LGHNT and CDR2 FRNRAP. The CDR3 loop spans 11 amino acids. Trimming took 1 base from V and 12 from J, leaving 9 bases between them. The CDR3 region has the DNA TGTGCTAGTGGTTTGGAAGGGCCGGAGTACTTC. Translated, it gives CASGLEGPEYF.

The V and J genes are TRBV28 and TRBJ2-2, with 8 positions matching TRBD1. The junction had 8 bases not matched to a gene; V was cut back by 5 bases and J by 3 bases. Germline assignment: CDR1 MDHEN and CDR2 SYDVKM. The length of the CDR3 is 16 residues. CDR3: CASSPQTGAYTGELFF. The CDR3 DNA is TGTGCCAGCAGTCCCCAGACAGGGGCGTACACCGGGGAGCTGTTTTTT.

The genes are TRBV19 and TRBJ2-7, with D possibly TRBD1 on 6 matching bases. Germline V CDR1 and CDR2: LNHDA, SQIVND (reference sequence). The CDR3 spans 14 residues. V lost 5 bases and J lost 2, with 13 bases in between. In DNA form, the CDR3 reads TGTGCCAGTAGTCCTCAACAGGGCCCCTACGAGCAGTACTTC. It is translated as CASSPQQGPYEQYF.

J is TRBJ1-1 and V is TRBV5-1, with 7 positions matching TRBD1. The CDR3 covers 15 residues. CDR1 SGHRS and CDR2 YFSETQ come from the germline V gene. Unmatched junction bases numbered 6, after V lost 4 bases and J lost 0 bases. CDR3 bases: TGCGCCAGCAGCCCGGGACAGTTGATGAACACTGAAGCTTTCTTT. Residues: CASSPGQLMNTEAFF.

This clone has a single count. The chain uses TRBV7-6 and TRBJ1-5, with TRBD1 as a possible D gene (5 bases). V lost 2 bases, J lost 5 bases, and 7 bases lay in between. Looked up from germline, CDR1 is SGHVS and CDR2 is FNYEAQ. The CDR3 runs 13 residues. CDR3 residues: CASSLFRDQPQHF. The CDR3 nucleotides are TGTGCCAGCAGCTTATTCAGGGATCAGCCCCAGCATTTT.

The chain employs TRBV28 and TRBJ1-4, with D unresolved. CDR1 MDHEN and CDR2 SYDVKM come from the germline V gene. V lost 4 bases and J 8 bases, leaving 8 bases between the germline ends. The CDR3 extends over 12 amino acids. The CDR3 nucleotides are TGTGCCAGCAGTTCCTCATACGAAAAACTGTTTTTT. Translating gives CASSSSYEKLFF. Drawing the rest from reference TRBV28 and TRBJ1-4, the complete variable domain is DVKVTQSSRYLVKRTGEKVFLECVQDMDHENMFWYRQDPGLGLRLIYFSYDVKMKEKGDIPEGYSVSREKKERFSLILESASTNQTSMYLCASSSSYEKLFFGSGTQLSVL.

The chain joins TRBV2 to TRBJ1-1; TRBD1 is a possible D gene (5 bases). Germline V CDR1 and CDR2: SNHLY, FYNNEI. The CDR3 length is 14 residues. V was pared by 4 bases and J by 6 bases, with 15 bases between. Here the CDR3 reads CASSGGGDSAEAFF. The CDR3 DNA sequence: TGTGCCAGCAGTGGGGGAGGGGACTCCGCTGAAGCTTTCTTT.

The chain combines TRBV3-1 (or the pseudogene TRBV3-2) with TRBJ2-7, with 13 bases identical to TRBD2. The CDR3 loop spans 15 amino acids. CDR1 is LGHDT, CDR2 YNNKEL, per germline (reference sequence). J gave up 3 bases and V 6 bases, and 5 bases lay outside the gene matches. The CDR3 DNA reads TGTGCCAGCAGTCGGACTAGCGGGGGCTTCTACGAGCAGTACTTC. Translating gives CASSRTSGGFYEQYF.

Concerning this clone: This sample also contains other DNA sequences that code for the same CDR3. The chain links TRBV3-1 (or the pseudogene TRBV3-2) to TRBJ1-5; D is ambiguous. Looked up from germline, CDR1 is LGHDT and CDR2 is YNNKEL (reference sequence). V was trimmed by 3 bases and J by 7 bases, leaving 7 bases between them. This CDR3 has 12 residues. Here the CDR3 DNA reads TGTGCCAGCAGCCAGGGCAGCCAGCCCCAGCATTTT. Its translation is CASSQGSQPQHF.

The chain uses TRBV11-2 and TRBJ2-2, with 8 bases aligning to TRBD1. Germline CDR1 SGHAT, CDR2 FQNNGV. This CDR3 spans 16 amino acids. Trimming took 1 base from V and 5 from J; bases not matched to a gene: 6. The CDR3 nucleotides read TGTGCCAGCAGCTTAGGGCAGGGGGCGCGAACCGGGGAGCTGTTTTTT. This encodes CASSLGQGARTGELFF.

This chain links TRBV19 with TRBJ2-1; 13 nucleotides agree with TRBD2. V lost 3 bases, J lost 6 bases, and 2 bases stayed unmatched. The CDR3 covers 15 residues. Germline CDR1 LNHDA, CDR2 SQIVND (reference sequence). CDR3 DNA sequence: TGTGCCAGTAGTATTGGGACTAGCGGGATCAATGAGCAGTTCTTC. This codes for CASSIGTSGINEQFF.